The 30 T cell receptor beta chains reported below all come from one sample, sequenced in a study of control samples from healthy donors and cancer patients. Sequenced by immunoSEQ multiplex PCR; TCRdb stores in-frame clones only, minus some. Of about 83,000 clones in the sample, 75% to 95% are singletons; the top ten hold roughly a sixth. Sequences were obtained from blood. The receptors were sampled from a man in his fifties or sixties in good health.

The chain joins TRBV3-1 (or the pseudogene TRBV3-2) to TRBJ1-1; D remains unclear. The V gene lost 3 bases and the J gene lost 1 base, with 3 bases spanning the gap. Germline V gene sequence: CDR1 LGHDT, CDR2 YNNKEL (reference sequence). The CDR3 loop spans 12 amino acids. CDR3 sequence reads: CASSHGNTEAFF. The CDR3 nucleotides read TGTGCCAGCAGCCACGGGAACACTGAAGCTTTCTTT.

J is TRBJ1-1 and V is TRBV29-1; D is undetermined. Per the germline V gene, CDR1 is SQVTM and CDR2 is ANQGSEA. V lost 6 bases and J lost 3, with 14 bases in between. The CDR3 has 13 amino acids. CDR3 nucleotide sequence: TGCAGCGTGAATGGGGTTACAGACACTGAAGCTTTCTTT. It yields the protein CSVNGVTDTEAFF.

This clone was counted once. The chain uses TRBV6-5 and TRBJ1-2; 8 nucleotides line up with TRBD1. The germline CDR1 and CDR2 sequences are MNHEY and SVGAGI. V lost 1 base, J lost 6 bases, and 1 base stayed unmatched. The CDR3 is 13 amino acids. CDR3 in DNA: TGTGCCAGCAGTTACTGGACAGGGCATGGCTACACCTTC. The encoded protein is CASSYWTGHGYTF.

The chain carries TRBV24-1 and TRBJ2-5, with a weak D call TRBD1 (6 bases). Trimming shortened V by 4 bases and J by 3 bases, and 14 bases separated the two germline ends. Germline values: CDR1 KGHDR, CDR2 SFDVKD. The CDR3 consists of 15 residues. The CDR3 coding sequence is TGTGCCACCAGTGACCCGGGACAAAAAAAAGAGACCCAGTACTTC. Translated: CATSDPGQKKETQYF.

Comments on this clone: The identical CDR3 is also encoded by other nucleotide sequences in the sample. The V call is TRBV7-2, the J call TRBJ1-5; D call uncertain. CDR1 and CDR2 from the germline V gene are SGHTA and FQGNSA. The CDR3 is 14 amino acids. Trimming pared 1 base from V and 1 base from J, leaving 5 bases between. Here the CDR3 DNA reads TGTGCCAGCAGCTTAGAAGGGAGCAATCAGCCCCAGCATTTT. Translating gives CASSLEGSNQPQHF. Using reference TRBV7-2 and TRBJ1-5 for the parts outside the CDR3, the full variable domain is GAGVSQSPSNKVTEKGKDVELRCDPISGHTALYWYRQSLGQGLEFLIYFQGNSAPDKSGLPSDRFSAERTGGSVSTLTIQRTQQEDSAVYLCASSLEGSNQPQHFGDGTRLSIL.

V is TRBV24-1 and J is TRBJ1-2; no reliable D call. Looked up from germline, CDR1 is KGHDR and CDR2 is SFDVKD. The CDR3 is 13 amino acids. Trimming took off 4 bases at V and 9 bases at J, with 14 bases between the two ends. Here the CDR3 reads CATSEVDGGRYTF. CDR3 nucleotide sequence: TGTGCCACCAGTGAGGTCGACGGTGGGCGCTACACCTTC.

CDR3 in amino acids: CASSVDPLTYNEQFF. The CDR3 bases are TGCGCCAGCAGCGTTGACCCCCTTACCTACAATGAGCAGTTCTTC. The chain links TRBV5-1 to TRBJ2-1; D is ambiguous. V was clipped by 4 bases and J by 2 bases, with 13 bases between them. The CDR3 is 15 amino acids. Germline values: CDR1 SGHRS, CDR2 YFSETQ.

The chain is built from TRBV6-2 or TRBV6-3 and TRBJ2-3; 13 bases map to TRBD2. Germline CDR1 is MNHEY and CDR2 is SVGEGT. The junction had 7 bases not matched to a gene; V was cut back by 2 bases and J by 5 bases. CDR3 length: 17 residues. The CDR3 here is CASSYAETSGGKDTQYF. CDR3 nucleotides: TGTGCCAGCAGTTACGCCGAGACTAGCGGGGGGAAAGATACGCAGTATTTT.

In this sample, this clone turned up once. The J gene is TRBJ2-7, the V gene TRBV5-1; D is perhaps TRBD1 (6 bases). This CDR3 contains 16 residues. The germline V and J ends were trimmed by 4 bases and 2 bases, with 19 bases remaining between them. Germline CDR1 and CDR2: SGHRS and YFSETQ. CDR3 amino acids: CASSRNQGMGPYEQYF. The CDR3 region has the DNA TGCGCCAGCAGCCGAAATCAGGGGATGGGACCCTACGAGCAGTACTTC.

The chain's CDR3 is CAWSVHRSYEQYF. CDR3 sequence (DNA): TGTGCCTGGAGTGTGCACCGCTCCTACGAGCAGTACTTC. V is TRBV30 and J is TRBJ2-7; D not resolved. Between the trimmed V and J ends, which lost 0 bases and 0 bases, there was a span of 6 bases. The CDR3 has 13 residues. Germline V CDR1 and CDR2: GTSNPN, SVGIG (reference sequence). The whole variable domain, filled in from reference TRBV30 and TRBJ2-7, reads SQTIHQWPATLVQPVGSPLSLECTVEGTSNPNLYWYRQAAGRGLQLLFYSVGIGQISSEVPQNLSASRPQDRQFILSSKKLLLSDSGFYLCAWSVHRSYEQYFGPGTRLTVT.

The table lists this clone with a few counts. The CDR3 sequence: CASSFSGTDTQYF. CDR3 sequence (DNA): TGTGCCAGCAGCTTTAGCGGTACAGATACGCAGTATTTT. The V and J genes are TRBV11-3 and TRBJ2-3; TRBD2 is a possible D gene (6 bases). Trimming cost V 3 bases and J 3 bases, with 7 bases left between them. This CDR3 contains 13 residues. The V gene's germline CDR1 is SGHNT and CDR2 YENEEA.

This clone appeared once. J is TRBJ2-5 and V is TRBV5-1, with 11 bases lining up with TRBD2. Germline CDR1 and CDR2: SGHRS and YFSETQ. The CDR3 extends over 17 amino acids. V lost 4 bases to trimming and J lost 5 bases; unmatched junction nucleotides: 13. CDR3 sequence: CASSPGLAAGGDETQYF. CDR3 nucleotides: TGCGCCAGCAGCCCGGGACTAGCGGCGGGGGGTGATGAGACCCAGTACTTC.

The rearrangement joins TRBV19 to TRBJ1-1, with 8 bases that match TRBD1. The V gene end was trimmed by 5 bases and the J gene end by 3 bases; junction bases not matched to a gene: 5. This CDR3 is 14 amino acids long. CDR1 and CDR2 (germline): LNHDA, SQIVND (reference sequence). The CDR3: CASSSQGAHTEAFF. The CDR3 nucleotides are TGTGCCAGTAGTTCGCAGGGGGCTCACACTGAAGCTTTCTTT.

The count of this clone is one. The chain links TRBV5-1 to TRBJ1-2, with D possibly TRBD1 on 6 matching bases. The CDR3 sequence is 15 residues long. Per germline, CDR1 SGHRS and CDR2 YFSETQ. With 4 bases removed from V and 0 bases from J, the gap between germline ends came to 13 bases. The CDR3, as DNA: TGCGCCAGCAGCATGGGGGGGCCCCCTAACTATGGCTACACCTTC. Amino acids: CASSMGGPPNYGYTF. Based on the CDR3 plus reference TRBV5-1 and TRBJ1-2, the full variable domain is KAGVTQTPRYLIKTRGQQVTLSCSPISGHRSVSWYQQTPGQGLQFLFEYFSETQRNKGNFPGRFSGRQFSNSRSEMNVSTLELGDSALYLCASSMGGPPNYGYTFGSGTRLTVV.

This rearrangement joins TRBV29-1 to TRBJ2-7, with 10 bases that match TRBD1. CDR1 is SQVTM, CDR2 ANQGSEA, per germline. Trimming at V came to 3 bases and at J to 5 bases, leaving 7 bases not matched to a gene. The CDR3 spans 14 residues. DNA of the CDR3: TGCAGCGTTGAGGGGGACAGGGGAGTGAACGAGCAGTACTTC. Its protein product is CSVEGDRGVNEQYF.

The rearrangement joins TRBV10-1 to TRBJ1-2; no clear D. V was pared by 0 bases and J by 4 bases, with 6 bases between. Germline V gene sequence: CDR1 WNHNN, CDR2 SYGVQD (reference sequence). The CDR3 length is 13 residues. The CDR3 here is CASSESMLYGYTF. The CDR3 nucleotides are TGCGCCAGCAGTGAGTCGATGCTCTATGGCTACACCTTC.

The rearrangement links TRBV13 to TRBJ1-6; TRBD1 might be the D (5 bases). In germline, CDR1 is PRHDT, CDR2 FYEKMQ (reference sequence). Trimming stripped 6 bases from V and 7 bases from J, with 16 bases between. The CDR3 is 15 amino acids. The CDR3 loop is CASSSPGRNNSPLHF. CDR3 coding DNA: TGTGCCAGCAGTTCGCCGGGACGAAACAATTCACCCCTCCACTTT.

The rearrangement joins TRBV12-3 or TRBV12-4 to TRBJ1-1; D possibly corresponds to TRBD1 (6 bases). This CDR3 comprises 11 residues. V lost 7 bases to trimming and J lost 11 bases, with 14 bases between them. The CDR3 spells CASTEQGLAFF. The DNA for the CDR3 is TGTGCCAGCACCGAACAGGGATTGGCTTTCTTT.

The chain links TRBV4-1 to TRBJ2-2; D not resolved. Germline loops: CDR1 MGHRA, CDR2 YSYEKL. This CDR3 has 15 amino acids. V was pared by 1 base and J by 7 bases, with 13 bases between. The CDR3 nucleotides read TGCGCCAGCAGCCAAGCAAGTCCCGAGGTCGGGGAGCTGTTTTTT. It specifies CASSQASPEVGELFF.

V is TRBV4-1 and J is TRBJ2-7; TRBD1 agrees at 7 bases. With V trimmed by 4 bases and J by 0 bases, 6 bases remained unmatched. This CDR3 is 15 amino acids long. Germline V lookup: CDR1 MGHRA, CDR2 YSYEKL. In nucleotides, the CDR3 is TGCGCCAGCAGCCTAGGACAGGTCAGCTCCTACGAGCAGTACTTC. Amino acids: CASSLGQVSSYEQYF.

This chain links TRBV20-1 with TRBJ1-5, with 7 bases identical to TRBD1. Germline trimming cut 3 bases from V and 1 base from J; bases unmatched to any gene: 6. The CDR3 length is 15 residues. The germline CDR1 and CDR2 sequences are DFQATT and SNEGSKA (reference sequence). CDR3 in amino acids: CSASHGQVSNQPQHF. In DNA, the CDR3 is TGCAGTGCTAGTCATGGACAGGTCAGCAATCAGCCCCAGCATTTT.

The chain uses TRBV7-2 and TRBJ2-1, with D unclear. V lost 4 bases and J 13 bases, leaving 14 bases between the germline ends. Germline lookup yields CDR1 SGHTA and CDR2 FQGNSA. CDR3 length: 12 residues. The CDR3 DNA reads TGTGCCAGCAGCTCCGACCGGAATTTTCAGTTCTTC. This sequence encodes CASSSDRNFQFF.

The V and J genes are TRBV2 and TRBJ2-1; D gene uncertain. This CDR3 comprises 10 residues. Per germline, CDR1 SNHLY and CDR2 FYNNEI. V was pared by 8 bases and J by 9 bases, with 8 bases between. CDR3 region: CASGDSEQFF. The CDR3, as DNA: TGTGCCAGCGGGGATAGTGAGCAGTTCTTC. Variable domain in full (rest from reference TRBV2 and TRBJ2-1): EPEVTQTPSHQVTQMGQEVILRCVPISNHLYFYWYRQILGQKVEFLVSFYNNEISEKSEIFDDQFSVERPDGSNFTLKIRSTKLEDSAMYFCASGDSEQFFGPGTRLTVL.

V is TRBV5-1 and J is TRBJ2-7; TRBD1 or TRBD2 may be the D gene (5 bases each). V was clipped by 4 bases and J by 0 bases, with 5 bases between them. The germline V gene has CDR1 SGHRS and CDR2 YFSETQ. This CDR3 has 12 residues. The CDR3 protein is CASSGTSYEQYF. CDR3 sequence (DNA): TGCGCCAGCAGCGGGACCTCCTACGAGCAGTACTTC.

The chain uses TRBV19 and TRBJ1-6; D possibly corresponds to TRBD1 (5 bases). The CDR3 loop spans 15 amino acids. V was clipped by 6 bases and J by 9 bases, with 18 bases between them. The germline gives CDR1 LNHDA, CDR2 SQIVND (reference sequence). The CDR3 nucleotides read TGTGCCAGTAGCCCCCGCCCCGGGACCCCTTCACCCCTCCACTTT. Its protein product is CASSPRPGTPSPLHF.

This clone has just one count. The CDR3 DNA is TGTGCCAGCAGTAGATCAGGGGCTCAGGGAAACACCATATATTTT. As protein: CASSRSGAQGNTIYF. The chain has TRBV6-5 and TRBJ1-3; weak D call: TRBD1 (6 bases). With 5 bases removed from V and 4 bases from J, the gap between germline ends came to 15 bases. Germline V gene lookup returns CDR1 MNHEY and CDR2 SVGAGI. The CDR3 is 15 amino acids.

The genes are TRBV6-5 and TRBJ1-4, with 7 nucleotides matching TRBD1. The CDR3 extends over 15 amino acids. Looked up from germline, CDR1 is MNHEY and CDR2 is SVGAGI. V lost 8 bases and J lost 0; bases outside the gene matches: 6. CDR3 DNA sequence: TGTGCCAGCCAACGACAGGGACCAACTAATGAAAAACTGTTTTTT. This translates into CASQRQGPTNEKLFF.

Only one count was recorded for this clone. This chain uses TRBV19 with TRBJ2-2; 11 bases fit TRBD2. This CDR3 is 15 amino acids long. Germline CDR1 is LNHDA and CDR2 is SQIVND (reference sequence). V trimming: 4 bases; J trimming: 6 bases; junction bases outside the gene matches: 4. The CDR3 loop reads CASSTLAGVPGELFF. The CDR3 DNA is TGTGCCAGTAGTACACTAGCGGGGGTCCCCGGGGAGCTGTTTTTT.

This clone was found once. The V gene is TRBV5-1, the J gene TRBJ2-7, with TRBD1 matching 7 bases. Germline V CDR1 and CDR2: SGHRS, YFSETQ. The CDR3 spans 14 residues. Trimming cost V 2 bases and J 4 bases; bases outside gene matches: 6. In DNA form, the CDR3 reads TGCGCCAGCAGCTTCCGGCAGGGGGTGTACGAGCAGTACTTC. This translates into CASSFRQGVYEQYF.

The J gene is TRBJ2-3, the V gene TRBV6-5, with D unresolved. V lost 0 bases and J lost 4, with 5 bases in between. This CDR3 comprises 13 residues. The V gene's germline CDR1 is MNHEY and CDR2 SVGAGI. The CDR3 protein is CASSYSSADTQYF. CDR3 DNA sequence: TGTGCCAGCAGTTACTCGAGCGCAGATACGCAGTATTTT.